Presented here are 25 T cell receptor beta chains from one specimen sequenced in a study of shared clonotypes between healthy human individuals. Sequencing used immunoSEQ multiplex PCR; TCRdb keeps in-frame clones, though not all of them. This repertoire shows a few million clones, 85% to 95% found once; its top ten account for about 0.41%. The sequenced sample was naive CD4+ T cells from PBMCs. The subset here: CD45RA+ positively selected. The origin of the receptors is a man between 18 and 35 years old in good health. Some clones in this sample may be carry-over from other donors' samples.

The chain employs TRBV11-2 and TRBJ2-1; the match to TRBD2 covers 10 bases. The V and J ends lost 1 base and 5 bases, in that order; junction bases with no gene match: 2. CDR3 length: 15 amino acids. The germline V gene has CDR1 SGHAT and CDR2 FQNNGV. DNA of the CDR3: TGTGCCAGCAGCTTAGCTAGCGGGGGTAACAATGAGCAGTTCTTC. It yields the protein CASSLASGGNNEQFF. The full variable domain, its missing parts supplied by reference TRBV11-2 and TRBJ2-1, is EAGVAQSPRYKIIEKRQSVAFWCNPISGHATLYWYQQILGQGPKLLIQFQNNGVVDDSQLPKDRFSAERLKGVDSTLKIQPAKLEDSAVYLCASSLASGGNNEQFFGPGTRLTVL.

Here the CDR3 reads CSVGWTEFQETQYF. CDR3 nucleotides: TGCAGCGTCGGTTGGACAGAATTCCAAGAGACCCAGTACTTC. The rearrangement joins TRBV29-1 to TRBJ2-5; the D gene is possibly TRBD1 (6 bases). CDR3 size: 14 residues. Trimming took 6 bases from V and 1 from J, leaving 15 bases between them. CDR1 and CDR2 from the germline V gene are SQVTM and ANQGSEA.

A note on this clone: Other DNA variants within this sample encode the same CDR3. The chain recombines TRBV18 with TRBJ1-5, with D unresolved. The CDR3 length is 13 residues. Germline lookup yields CDR1 KGHSH and CDR2 LQKENI. Trimming took 5 bases from V and 3 from J, leaving 8 bases between them. The CDR3 is CASSVDPNQPQHF. The CDR3 nucleotides read TGTGCCAGCTCAGTCGACCCCAATCAGCCCCAGCATTTT.

This sequence joins TRBV28 and TRBJ1-5, with D possibly TRBD1 on 6 matching bases. The germline V gene has CDR1 MDHEN and CDR2 SYDVKM. Trimming shortened V by 6 bases and J by 6 bases, and 18 bases separated the two germline ends. The length of the CDR3 is 15 residues. The chain's CDR3 is CASSPTRPGAQPQHF. In nucleotides, the CDR3 is TGTGCCAGCAGCCCCACCCGCCCGGGGGCTCAGCCCCAGCATTTT.

Here the CDR3 reads CSVGGRVADTQYF. The CDR3 DNA follows: TGCAGCGTTGGGGGGAGGGTTGCAGATACGCAGTATTTT. The chain joins TRBV29-1 to TRBJ2-3, with 7 bases lining up with TRBD2. The CDR3 totals 13 residues. The germline gives CDR1 SQVTM, CDR2 ANQGSEA. The V segment lost 4 bases and the J segment 4 bases; nucleotides outside the gene matches: 5.

The V and J genes are TRBV5-1 and TRBJ2-2; 12 nucleotides agree with TRBD2. The CDR3 length is 17 residues. V gave up 1 base and J gave up 5 bases; unmatched junction bases: 6. CDR1 and CDR2 from the germline V gene are SGHRS and YFSETQ. The CDR3 coding sequence is TGCGCCAGCAGCTTGTTTCTAGCGGGAGGGCCAACCGGGGAGCTGTTTTTT. Translation gives CASSLFLAGGPTGELFF. The full variable domain, its missing parts supplied by reference TRBV5-1 and TRBJ2-2, is KAGVTQTPRYLIKTRGQQVTLSCSPISGHRSVSWYQQTPGQGLQFLFEYFSETQRNKGNFPGRFSGRQFSNSRSEMNVSTLELGDSALYLCASSLFLAGGPTGELFFGEGSRLTVL.

The chain couples TRBV5-1 to TRBJ1-1; 8 bases match TRBD1. The germline gives CDR1 SGHRS, CDR2 YFSETQ. The CDR3 covers 13 residues. The J segment lost 7 bases and the V segment lost 0 bases, leaving 2 bases of the junction unmatched. CDR3 nucleotide sequence: TGCGCCAGCAGCTTGGCAGGGGGCGGTGAAGCTTTCTTT. Encoded protein: CASSLAGGGEAFF.

Remarks on this clone: Additional DNA sequences in this sample encode the identical CDR3. The rearrangement links TRBV18 to TRBJ2-3; 8 positions agree with TRBD2. The germline V gene encodes CDR1 KGHSH and CDR2 LQKENI. The junction had 2 bases not matched to a gene; V was cut back by 3 bases and J by 0 bases. The CDR3 extends over 15 amino acids. This CDR3 reads CASSPTSGSTDTQYF. The CDR3 DNA follows: TGTGCCAGCTCACCTACTAGCGGAAGCACAGATACGCAGTATTTT. Full variable domain (remainder filled in from reference TRBV18 and TRBJ2-3): NAGVMQNPRHLVRRRGQEARLRCSPMKGHSHVYWYRQLPEEGLKFMVYLQKENIIDESGMPKERFSAEFPKEGPSILRIQQVVRGDSAAYFCASSPTSGSTDTQYFGPGTRLTVL.

This chain joins TRBV4-2 and TRBJ2-1; TRBD2 matches at 12 bases. The V gene end was trimmed by 4 bases and the J gene end by 10 bases; junction bases not matched to a gene: 8. Germline assignment: CDR1 LGHNA and CDR2 YNFKEQ. The CDR3 is 15 amino acids. The chain's CDR3 is CASSRSRGTSGEQFF. CDR3 in DNA: TGTGCCAGCAGCCGTTCGCGGGGGACTAGCGGGGAGCAGTTCTTC.

The CDR3 DNA is TGTGCCAGCAGTTCGGGCCTGAAAGAGACCCAGTACTTC. This translates into CASSSGLKETQYF. The V gene is TRBV11-2, the J gene TRBJ2-5; D is uncertain. This CDR3 spans 13 amino acids. Germline lookup yields CDR1 SGHAT and CDR2 FQNNGV. V lost 6 bases and J 3 bases, leaving 11 bases between the germline ends.

The rearrangement joins TRBV12-5 to TRBJ1-1; D perhaps matches TRBD1 (5 bases). Between the trimmed V and J ends, which lost 5 bases and 5 bases, there was a span of 15 bases. Germline CDR1 is LGHNT and CDR2 is FRNRAP. The CDR3 has 14 residues. In DNA form, the CDR3 reads TGTGCTAGTGGTCTCTCCGGGGCGACTACTGAAGCTTTCTTT. It specifies CASGLSGATTEAFF.

The chain combines TRBV6-6 with TRBJ2-7; D perhaps matches TRBD2 (6 bases). Germline V gene data show CDR1 as MNHNY and CDR2 as SVGAGI (reference sequence). The CDR3 runs to 12 residues. The V and J ends lost 9 bases and 2 bases respectively, with 11 bases between them. The DNA for the CDR3 is TGTGCCAGTAGCGGTAGAACCTACGAGCAGTACTTC. Translation gives CASSGRTYEQYF.

With regard to this clone: Other nucleotide sequences from this sample produce the same CDR3. This chain links TRBV28 with TRBJ2-1; D remains ambiguous. Germline V gives CDR1 MDHEN, CDR2 SYDVKM. The V end lost 2 bases, the J end lost 1 base, and 6 bases lay between the germline ends. This CDR3 region has 14 residues. The CDR3 DNA reads TGTGCCAGCAGTTTAGGCTCTTCCTACAATGAGCAGTTCTTC. It yields the protein CASSLGSSYNEQFF.

V is TRBV29-1 and J is TRBJ2-1; D gene uncertain. The CDR3 is 11 residues long. V was pared by 5 bases and J by 6 bases, with 8 bases between. Germline lookup yields CDR1 SQVTM and CDR2 ANQGSEA. The CDR3 DNA is TGCAGCGTTTCCATCGGCAATGAGCAGTTCTTC. This codes for CSVSIGNEQFF.

The chain carries TRBV27 and TRBJ2-1, with D hard to call. Germline V gives CDR1 MNHEY, CDR2 SMNVEV (reference sequence). CDR3 size: 15 residues. V shed 0 bases and J shed 3 bases, with 9 bases lying between them. CDR3 nucleotides: TGTGCCAGCAGTTTATCGGTTGGCTTCTACAATGAGCAGTTCTTC. It specifies CASSLSVGFYNEQFF.

A word on this clone: Other nucleotide sequences from this sample produce the same CDR3. This rearrangement joins TRBV6-5 to TRBJ2-7, with D perhaps assigned TRBD1 or TRBD2 (5 bases each). V gave up 8 bases and J gave up 0 bases, with 8 bases separating them. The CDR3 is made up of 12 amino acids. The germline V gene has CDR1 MNHEY and CDR2 SVGAGI. This CDR3 is CASRGGSYEQYF. In DNA form, the CDR3 reads TGTGCCAGCCGGGGCGGCTCCTACGAGCAGTACTTC.

This chain links TRBV5-8 with TRBJ2-3, with a tentative D call TRBD1 (5 bases). CDR1 SGHTS and CDR2 YDEGEE come from the germline V gene. This CDR3 contains 15 residues. The V end lost 1 base, the J end lost 2 bases, and 11 bases lay between the germline ends. The CDR3 reads CASSLIQGFTDTQYF. The DNA for the CDR3 is TGTGCCAGCAGCTTGATTCAGGGATTCACAGATACGCAGTATTTT.

This sequence joins TRBV6-1 and TRBJ1-3; 11 bases map to TRBD1. Per the germline V gene, CDR1 is MNHNS and CDR2 is SASEGT. J was trimmed by 0 bases and V by 0 bases; bases with no gene match: 4. The CDR3 runs 18 residues. DNA for the CDR3: TGTGCCAGCAGTGAAGCTGGGACAGGGGGACTCTCTGGAAACACCATATATTTT. Its translation: CASSEAGTGGLSGNTIYF.

The chain carries TRBV18 and TRBJ2-7; a weak D match, TRBD1 (8 bases). Trimming left V 3 bases short and J 6 bases short, with 15 bases between. The CDR3 has 14 residues. Germline V CDR1 and CDR2: KGHSH, LQKENI. The DNA for the CDR3 is TGTGCCAGCTCACCTGAACAGGGGGGGGGCGAGCAGTACTTC. Translated: CASSPEQGGGEQYF.

The chain combines TRBV7-3 with TRBJ2-1; 9 bases match TRBD2. Trimming at V came to 5 bases and at J to 11 bases, leaving 10 bases not matched to a gene. The germline CDR1 and CDR2 sequences are SGHTA and FQGTGA. This CDR3 contains 14 residues. The chain's CDR3 is CASSPQQTSGKQFF. DNA for the CDR3: TGTGCCAGCAGCCCCCAACAGACTAGCGGAAAGCAGTTCTTC.

The rearrangement links TRBV9 to TRBJ1-3; D is possibly TRBD1 (5 bases). Germline V gene lookup returns CDR1 SGDLS and CDR2 YYNGEE. V gave up 4 bases and J gave up 0 bases, with 11 bases separating them. The CDR3 is 15 amino acids. The CDR3 nucleotides are TGTGCCAGCAGCCCAGCAGGGCTCTCTGGAAACACCATATATTTT. Its translation is CASSPAGLSGNTIYF.

As regards this clone: Other DNA variants within this sample encode the same CDR3. The V call is TRBV28, the J call TRBJ2-7, with TRBD2 matching 13 bases. With 3 bases clipped from V and 4 bases from J, the junction kept 3 bases outside the gene matches. The germline V gene encodes CDR1 MDHEN and CDR2 SYDVKM. The CDR3 is 15 residues long. The CDR3 spells CASSFTSGRGYEQYF. The DNA of the CDR3 is TGTGCCAGCAGTTTTACTAGCGGGAGGGGGTACGAGCAGTACTTC.

The V and J genes are TRBV14 and TRBJ2-6; the match to TRBD2 covers 7 bases. This CDR3 has 18 residues. With V trimmed by 3 bases and J by 3 bases, 11 bases remained unmatched. From germline, CDR1 is SGHDN and CDR2 FVKESK. The CDR3 loop reads CASSQTVRGVYGANVLTF. CDR3 sequence (DNA): TGTGCCAGCAGCCAGACGGTCCGGGGGGTATATGGGGCCAACGTCCTGACTTTC.

V gene TRBV15 combines with J gene TRBJ2-4, with D unclear. The CDR3 consists of 18 residues. Trimming removed 0 bases from V and 0 bases from J, with 15 bases in between. CDR1 is LNHNV, CDR2 YYDKDF, per germline (reference sequence). CDR3 sequence: CATSRDSALELAKNIQYF. In DNA form, the CDR3 reads TGTGCCACCAGCAGAGATTCGGCTTTAGAGTTAGCCAAAAACATTCAGTACTTC.

As concerns this clone: Other DNA sequences in this sample translate to the same CDR3. The chain uses TRBV5-1 and TRBJ1-2; 7 bases align to TRBD1. The CDR3 length is 14 residues. V gave up 2 bases and J gave up 0 bases; unmatched junction bases: 1. Germline-derived CDR1 and CDR2 are SGHRS and YFSETQ. CDR3 nucleotides: TGCGCCAGCAGCTTAGGGACAGCTAACTATGGCTACACCTTC. Its translation is CASSLGTANYGYTF.